The entry below describes one TCR beta chain. The data are from a study of blood T cell repertoires in COVID-19. Overall study: Samples taken during acute and convalescent COVID-19 were collected in the United States, Italy and Spain.

Clinical histories supplied by participants themselves formed the basis of cohort assignment. CDR3 length: 15 residues. Germline loops: CDR1 MNHEY, CDR2 SMNVEV (reference sequence). The junction had 11 bases not matched to a gene; V was cut back by 4 bases and J by 7 bases. The repertoire was sequenced with immunoSEQ multiplex PCR; TCRdb's copy has only in-frame clones and lacks some. The sample has around 78,000 clones; roughly 90% are singletons. Sequencing was done on a sample of PBMCs or T cells enriched from blood (not recorded which). The chain recombines TRBV27 with TRBJ1-2, with TRBD1 matching over 8 bases. This TCR came from a woman in her forties or fifties with acute COVID-19. The CDR3, as DNA: TGTGCCAGCAGTTCTCTGACAGGGGAGTATATTGGCTACACCTTC. This gives the protein CASSSLTGEYIGYTF.